Included here is one T cell receptor (beta chain) sequence, with context. This entry belongs to a study of T cells after posttransplantation cyclophosphamide. Here immunoSEQ multiplex PCR was the method, and the copy in TCRdb shows in-frame clones only, minus some. Of 20,000 or so clones listed, 70% to 90% were seen once; the top ten hold over 10%. Cyclophosphamide on days +3 and +4 followed busulfan-fludarabine conditioning and a marrow graft. CDR3 length: 16 residues. Germline loops: CDR1 SGHRS, CDR2 YFSETQ. V dropped 1 base and J dropped 6 bases, with 17 bases sitting between them. The rearrangement uses TRBV5-1 and TRBJ2-1; tentatively, D is TRBD1 (5 bases). Sequenced material: PBMCs, taken after allogeneic stem cell transplant with posttransplant cyclophosphamide. The TCR was taken from a female patient in her 30s who received an allogeneic stem cell transplant from an unrelated donor, was CMV-positive, and had no GVHD. Some T cells may be provided by the graft donor. This CDR3 is CASSLPAGQVGNEQFF. DNA for the CDR3: TGCGCCAGCAGCTTGCCAGCAGGGCAGGTAGGCAATGAGCAGTTCTTC.